Shown below are 5 T cell receptor beta chains from a single sample sequenced in a study of Ad26.COV2.S vaccination and SARS-CoV-2 variants. Generated by immunoSEQ multiplex PCR, the TCRdb table keeps only in-frame clones and is missing some. The sample includes around 310,000 clones, approximately 87% of them seen just once. The sample's treatment: 19 received Ad26.COV2.S at low or high dose, single or two shots; several received placebo; per-sample allocation not given. Sampling took place 63 days after the first vaccine or placebo injection. This specimen was peripheral blood, taken in a trial of Ad26.COV2.S vaccine versus placebo. All receptors come from a person aged 18 to 65 who received the Ad26.COV2.S COVID-19 vaccine or a placebo.

V usage is TRBV19 and J usage is TRBJ2-2; 7 positions agree with TRBD1. This CDR3 is built from 15 residues. The germline V gene has CDR1 LNHDA and CDR2 SQIVND (reference sequence). Losses at the gene ends were 5 bases for V and 3 bases for J; bases not matched to a gene: 6. The CDR3 is CASSATGADTGELFF. CDR3 in DNA: TGTGCCAGTAGTGCCACAGGGGCGGACACCGGGGAGCTGTTTTTT.

The V gene is TRBV25-1, the J gene TRBJ1-1; 11 nucleotides agree with TRBD1. From germline, CDR1 is MGHDK and CDR2 SYGVNS. J lost 4 bases, V lost 4 bases, and 14 bases had no gene match. CDR3 size: 18 residues. This CDR3 is CASSGARTGGGLSTEAFF. CDR3 DNA: TGTGCCAGCAGTGGGGCCCGGACAGGGGGCGGTTTGAGCACTGAAGCTTTCTTT.

This clone was observed once. The chain recombines TRBV18 with TRBJ1-3, with 7 bases fitting TRBD1. After removal of 6 bases from V and 0 bases from J, the junction contained 8 bases not matched to a gene. The CDR3 runs to 16 residues. CDR1 is KGHSH, CDR2 LQKENI, per germline. The CDR3 loop is CASSPGDSASGNTIYF. The DNA for the CDR3 is TGTGCCAGCTCGCCGGGGGACAGTGCCTCTGGAAACACCATATATTTT.

The rearrangement joins TRBV19 to TRBJ2-3; 7 bases map to TRBD2. This CDR3 is 15 amino acids long. Trimming removed 6 bases from V and 1 base from J; junction bases left unmatched: 7. Per the germline V gene, CDR1 is LNHDA and CDR2 is SQIVND (reference sequence). The CDR3 region has the DNA TGTGCCAGTAGAAGCGTGGCGGGGGGCACAGATACGCAGTATTTT. Residues: CASRSVAGGTDTQYF.

CDR3 in amino acids: CASSIGGIRSTGELFF. The CDR3 DNA follows: TGTGCCAGTAGTATCGGAGGGATCAGGTCGACCGGGGAGCTGTTTTTT. The chain is built from TRBV19 and TRBJ2-2; D is possibly TRBD2 (6 bases). Trimming left V 3 bases short and J 5 bases short, with 16 bases between. Germline V gene sequence: CDR1 LNHDA, CDR2 SQIVND (reference sequence). The CDR3 consists of 16 residues.